The clone carrying this T cell receptor (beta chain) came up once. Trimming cost V 5 bases and J 5 bases; bases outside gene matches: 4. The length of the CDR3 is 14 residues. Germline V gene sequence: CDR1 SGHTA, CDR2 FQGNSA. Specified time point: blood 2 weeks post-SBRT. Treatment given: 15 Gy SBRT to primary tumor, nephrectomy 4 weeks later. The data were taken from a study of radiation and T cells in renal cell carcinoma. Method: immunoSEQ multiplex PCR; TCRdb's copy keeps in-frame clones and lacks some. Of 100,000 to 150,000 clones listed, around 85% are singletons. This clonotype was sampled from a man between 50 and 59 years old with renal cell carcinoma. The chain employs TRBV7-2 and TRBJ1-5, with 9 positions matching TRBD1. This material consisted of blood, taken from a patient whose treatment included radiotherapy and nephrectomy. Here the CDR3 reads CASSPTGGDQPQHF. In DNA, the CDR3 is TGTGCCAGCAGCCCCACAGGGGGCGATCAGCCCCAGCATTTT.